What follows are 25 T cell receptor beta chains derived from one specimen sequenced in a study of blood T cell repertoires in COVID-19. The protocol was immunoSEQ multiplex PCR, while the TCRdb copy is restricted to in-frame clones and leaves out a portion. In the table there are hundreds of thousands of clones, over 80% of which are singletons. Sequenced input: PBMCs or T cells enriched from blood (not recorded which). All receptors derive from a woman aged 18 to 35 who had recovered from COVID-19.

This CDR3 is CASSLAVLVNTGELFF. The CDR3 bases are TGTGCCAGCAGCTTAGCCGTCTTAGTCAACACCGGGGAGCTGTTTTTT. This chain uses TRBV7-2 with TRBJ2-2, with D unresolved. CDR1 is SGHTA, CDR2 FQGNSA, per germline. CDR3 length equals 16 residues. The V gene lost 0 bases and the J gene lost 2 bases, with 10 bases spanning the gap.

This clone showed up just a few times. The chain links TRBV5-5 to TRBJ2-5; TRBD1 might be the D (6 bases). The CDR3 contains 12 residues. V was cut by 4 bases and J by 3 bases, with 7 bases left in between. CDR1 is SGHKS, CDR2 YYEKEE, per germline (reference sequence). The CDR3 sequence is CASSRTEETQYF. CDR3 nucleotides: TGTGCCAGCAGCAGGACAGAAGAGACCCAGTACTTC.

The genes are TRBV18 and TRBJ2-5, with TRBD2 matching 14 bases. With 1 base clipped from V and 5 bases from J, the junction kept 9 bases outside the gene matches. The length of the CDR3 is 18 residues. Germline lookup yields CDR1 KGHSH and CDR2 LQKENI. DNA of the CDR3: TGTGCCAGCTCACCACAAGAGAGACTAGCGGGAGGGCCGGAGACCCAGTACTTC. Its translation is CASSPQERLAGGPETQYF.

This clone has only a few counts. J is TRBJ1-1 and V is TRBV11-3; D is possibly TRBD1 (5 bases). The V gene's germline CDR1 is SGHNT and CDR2 YENEEA. The CDR3 runs to 14 residues. Trimming removed 3 bases from V and 2 bases from J, with 10 bases in between. The CDR3 reads CASSFGGSNTEAFF. The CDR3 DNA is TGTGCCAGCAGCTTCGGGGGATCCAACACTGAAGCTTTCTTT.

V usage is TRBV2 and J usage is TRBJ2-1, with 12 bases fitting TRBD2. Germline V gene lookup returns CDR1 SNHLY and CDR2 FYNNEI. The CDR3 consists of 18 residues. V dropped 0 bases and J dropped 3; count of bases not matched to a gene: 6. The CDR3 nucleotides are TGTGCCAGCAGTGAAGCCGGACTAGCGGGGATGGGCTACAATGAGCAGTTCTTC. Translating it yields CASSEAGLAGMGYNEQFF.

The chain links TRBV19 to TRBJ1-5; 8 positions match TRBD1. The CDR3 has 14 residues. V gave up 5 bases and J gave up 4 bases; unmatched junction bases: 4. From germline, CDR1 is LNHDA and CDR2 SQIVND (reference sequence). CDR3: CASSGQGGNQPQHF. CDR3 DNA sequence: TGTGCCAGTAGTGGACAGGGTGGGAATCAGCCCCAGCATTTT.

The chain uses TRBV5-1 and TRBJ2-3, with D perhaps matching TRBD1 (6 bases). V lost 4 bases and J lost 0, with 12 bases in between. The CDR3 has 15 amino acids. The germline V gene encodes CDR1 SGHRS and CDR2 YFSETQ. The CDR3 sequence: CASSLDRPSTDTQYF. The DNA of the CDR3 is TGCGCCAGCAGCCTGGACAGACCGAGCACAGATACGCAGTATTTT.

The chain couples TRBV7-8 to TRBJ1-1; D perhaps matches TRBD1 (5 bases). Trimming left V 3 bases short and J 5 bases short, with 13 bases between. The germline V gene has CDR1 SGHVS and CDR2 FQNEAQ. This CDR3 is 14 amino acids long. This CDR3 is CASSLGPRGTEAFF. CDR3 DNA sequence: TGTGCCAGCAGCTTGGGACCGCGGGGGACTGAAGCTTTCTTT. Drawing the rest from reference TRBV7-8 and TRBJ1-1, the complete variable domain is GAGVSQSPRYKVAKRGQDVALRCDPISGHVSLFWYQQALGQGPEFLTYFQNEAQLDKSGLPSDRFFAERPEGSVSTLKIQRTQQEDSAVYLCASSLGPRGTEAFFGQGTRLTVV.

The chain has TRBV28 and TRBJ1-5; no reliable D call. The V end was cut by 3 bases, the J end by 1 base, with 13 bases between. Per germline, CDR1 MDHEN and CDR2 SYDVKM. The CDR3 has 16 residues. The CDR3 DNA reads as TGTGCCAGCAGTTTGGCGGCGGCGGGAAGCAATCAGCCCCAGCATTTT. Its translation is CASSLAAAGSNQPQHF.

This chain links TRBV27 with TRBJ1-1; 9 bases agree with TRBD1. Germline values: CDR1 MNHEY, CDR2 SMNVEV (reference sequence). Trimming at V came to 3 bases and at J to 1 base, leaving 3 bases not matched to a gene. The CDR3 runs to 15 residues. CDR3: CASSFIQGANTEAFF. CDR3 bases: TGTGCCAGCAGTTTTATACAGGGGGCGAACACTGAAGCTTTCTTT.

The CDR3 reads CASSLDVWGGYTEAFF. The CDR3 DNA sequence: TGTGCCAGCAGCTTAGATGTCTGGGGGGGGTACACTGAAGCTTTCTTT. The chain carries TRBV11-2 and TRBJ1-1, with D possibly matching TRBD1 (5 bases). The CDR3 is 16 amino acids. V shed 0 bases and J shed 3 bases, with 14 bases lying between them. The germline CDR1 and CDR2 sequences are SGHAT and FQNNGV.

This clone was counted once. The chain has TRBV14 and TRBJ2-7; the D gene is possibly TRBD2 (7 bases). The CDR3 covers 16 residues. Trimming took 2 bases from V and 0 from J, leaving 14 bases between them. Germline V gene data show CDR1 as SGHDN and CDR2 as FVKESK. The CDR3: CASSQRRRGLSYEQYF. In nucleotides, the CDR3 is TGTGCCAGCAGCCAAAGGCGGCGGGGGCTCTCCTACGAGCAGTACTTC.

The chain joins TRBV7-8 to TRBJ1-2; D ambiguous. CDR1 SGHVS and CDR2 FQNEAQ come from the germline V gene. Between the trimmed V and J ends, which lost 1 base and 0 bases, there was a span of 15 bases. This CDR3 is 17 amino acids long. The CDR3 is CASSLDLRRKTNYGYTF. CDR3 nucleotide sequence: TGTGCCAGCAGCTTAGATCTTCGGCGGAAGACTAACTATGGCTACACCTTC.

The chain is built from TRBV27 and TRBJ2-7, with 12 bases fitting TRBD2. Germline lookup yields CDR1 MNHEY and CDR2 SMNVEV (reference sequence). The length of the CDR3 is 17 residues. With V trimmed by 5 bases and J by 7 bases, 15 bases remained unmatched. The DNA for the CDR3 is TGTGCCAGCAGTCCCTACTCCGGACTAGCGGGGCTTAGGGAGCAGTACTTC. This gives the protein CASSPYSGLAGLREQYF.

The chain is built from TRBV2 and TRBJ2-7; 8 nucleotides match TRBD1. The CDR3 runs to 15 residues. V trimming: 4 bases; J trimming: 3 bases; junction bases outside the gene matches: 8. Looked up from germline, CDR1 is SNHLY and CDR2 is FYNNEI. CDR3 DNA: TGTGCCAGCAGTGTGCTGGCAGGGGGCTTCTACGAGCAGTACTTC. Its translation is CASSVLAGGFYEQYF.

This chain connects TRBV27 to TRBJ2-1, with 12 bases identical to TRBD2. Germline V lookup: CDR1 MNHEY, CDR2 SMNVEV (reference sequence). This CDR3 spans 15 amino acids. With 1 base clipped from V and 7 bases from J, the junction kept 2 bases outside the gene matches. The CDR3 sequence is CASSLWLAGGNEQFF. DNA of the CDR3: TGTGCCAGCAGTTTATGGCTAGCGGGAGGGAATGAGCAGTTCTTC.

This clone was recorded a few times. The V call is TRBV19, the J call TRBJ1-2, with TRBD1 matching over 9 bases. The CDR3 has 18 amino acids. Trimming at V came to 0 bases and at J to 4 bases, leaving 12 bases not matched to a gene. Germline CDR1 is LNHDA and CDR2 is SQIVND (reference sequence). CDR3 protein: CASSIEGRDRDVTYGYTF. The CDR3 bases are TGTGCCAGTAGTATAGAGGGCCGGGACAGGGATGTTACCTATGGCTACACCTTC.

In this sample, this clone turned up once. A junction end diverges from the germline sequence, so it may reflect a read error. V is TRBV6-5 and J is TRBJ1-2, with 7 nucleotides matching TRBD1. Germline-derived CDR1 and CDR2 are MNHEY and SVGAGI. The CDR3 is 12 residues long. The DNA of the CDR3 is TGTGCCAGCAGTTCGACAGGGTATATTAGTTTCTTC. It specifies CASSSTGYISFF.

V is TRBV7-9 and J is TRBJ1-1, with D possibly matching TRBD1 (5 bases). Per the germline V gene, CDR1 is SEHNR and CDR2 is FQNEAQ (reference sequence). V lost 5 bases and J 12 bases, leaving 13 bases between the germline ends. This CDR3 region has 11 residues. In DNA form, the CDR3 reads TGTGCCAGCAGCCCACAGGTTATGTCTTTCTTT. Its translation: CASSPQVMSFF.

The CDR3 nucleotides read TGTGCCAGCGCAGCGCAAAACACAGATACGCAGTATTTT. The encoded protein is CASAAQNTDTQYF. This chain links TRBV6-5 with TRBJ2-3; D is undetermined. Per germline, CDR1 MNHEY and CDR2 SVGAGI. CDR3 length equals 13 residues. The V end was cut by 8 bases, the J end by 2 bases, with 11 bases between.

This chain joins TRBV10-3 and TRBJ2-5, with 11 bases fitting TRBD2. There are 16 residues in the CDR3. The germline CDR1 and CDR2 sequences are ENHRY and SYGVKD. V gave up 6 bases and J gave up 9 bases; unmatched junction bases: 15. The CDR3 reads CAIRLTGTSGNWSQYF. DNA of the CDR3: TGTGCCATCAGGCTAACCGGGACTAGCGGAAATTGGTCCCAGTACTTC.

The chain has TRBV27 and TRBJ1-6; perhaps TRBD1 as D (5 bases). The germline V and J ends were trimmed by 2 bases and 7 bases, with 12 bases remaining between them. Germline values: CDR1 MNHEY, CDR2 SMNVEV (reference sequence). The CDR3 is 15 amino acids. The CDR3 is CASSLAGSRNSPLHF. CDR3 nucleotide sequence: TGTGCCAGCAGTTTAGCAGGGTCCAGGAATTCACCCCTCCACTTT.

This rearrangement joins TRBV4-3 to TRBJ2-1; 8 bases are a match to TRBD2. Germline values: CDR1 LGHNA, CDR2 YSLEER. The J segment lost 10 bases and the V segment lost 6 bases, leaving 23 bases of the junction unmatched. CDR3 length equals 18 residues. The CDR3 loop reads CASSPSPAGLDNVVEQFF. As DNA, the CDR3 is TGCGCCAGCAGTCCATCTCCGGCGGGACTAGATAACGTGGTGGAGCAGTTCTTC.

A few counts support this clone. The V call is TRBV7-3, the J call TRBJ1-3; no clear D. V was shortened by 5 bases and J by 1 base, with 12 bases between the two germline ends. This CDR3 is built from 15 residues. Germline lookup yields CDR1 SGHTA and CDR2 FQGTGA. CDR3 sequence (DNA): TGTGCCAGCAGCCGCTCAGGCGGGTCTGGAAACACCATATATTTT. Its protein is CASSRSGGSGNTIYF.

This chain connects TRBV28 to TRBJ2-7; TRBD1 might be the D (5 bases). Germline V CDR1 and CDR2: MDHEN, SYDVKM. CDR3 length: 14 residues. The V end lost 2 bases, the J end lost 3 bases, and 11 bases lay between the germline ends. This CDR3 reads CASSLTQANYEQYF. The CDR3 nucleotides are TGTGCCAGCAGTTTAACACAGGCGAACTACGAGCAGTACTTC.